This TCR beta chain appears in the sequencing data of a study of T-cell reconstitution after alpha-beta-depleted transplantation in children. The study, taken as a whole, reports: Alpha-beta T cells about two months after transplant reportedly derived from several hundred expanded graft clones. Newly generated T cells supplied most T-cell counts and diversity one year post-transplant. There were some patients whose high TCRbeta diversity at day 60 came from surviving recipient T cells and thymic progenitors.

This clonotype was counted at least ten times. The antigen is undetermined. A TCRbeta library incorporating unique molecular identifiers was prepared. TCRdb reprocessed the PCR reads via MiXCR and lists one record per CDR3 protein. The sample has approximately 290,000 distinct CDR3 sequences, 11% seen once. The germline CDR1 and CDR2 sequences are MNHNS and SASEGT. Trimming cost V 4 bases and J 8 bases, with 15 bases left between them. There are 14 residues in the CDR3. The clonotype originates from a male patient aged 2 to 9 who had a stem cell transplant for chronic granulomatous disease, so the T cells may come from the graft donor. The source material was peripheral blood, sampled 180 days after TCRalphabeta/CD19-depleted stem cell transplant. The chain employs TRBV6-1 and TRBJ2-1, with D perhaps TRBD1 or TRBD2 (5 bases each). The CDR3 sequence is CASSGSGWGDEQFF. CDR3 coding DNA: TGTGCCAGCAGTGGATCGGGGTGGGGCGATGAGCAGTTCTTC.